Below are 25 T cell receptor beta chains sequenced from a single sample in a study of blood T cell repertoires in COVID-19 (dated by TCRdb to about 2020). Library method: the immunoSEQ multiplex PCR assay. The immuneACCESS repertoire file appears here via TCRdb, limited to in-frame rearrangements. These files lack a portion of the clones; in checked studies, under half of the deficit traces to unresolved V genes, and the cause of the others is not known. This sample gives hundreds of thousands of clones in total; 80% to 90% of them show up just once. The ten largest clones add up to 2% to 3% of the sample. The specimen was PBMCs or T cells enriched from blood (not recorded which). The receptors were sampled from a woman between 25 and 40 years old with acute COVID-19.

The CDR3 bases are TGTGCCAGCAGCGTAGGCAGGGGGCGTTTGGACGAGCAGTACTTC. Its translation is CASSVGRGRLDEQYF. The chain employs TRBV9 and TRBJ2-7, with 8 bases aligning to TRBD1. Germline CDR1 reads SGDLS; CDR2 reads YYNGEE. V dropped 0 bases and J dropped 5; count of bases not matched to a gene: 7. The CDR3 contains 15 residues.

The chain is built from TRBV3-1 (or the pseudogene TRBV3-2) and TRBJ1-6; D is ambiguous. The CDR3 loop spans 15 amino acids. CDR1 is LGHDT and CDR2 is YNNKEL in the germline V gene (reference sequence). V lost 0 bases and J 7 bases, leaving 10 bases between the germline ends. The CDR3 DNA sequence: TGTGCCAGCAGCCAAGACCACAGTTCGAATTCACCCCTCCACTTT. Protein: CASSQDHSSNSPLHF.

The chain recombines TRBV18 with TRBJ1-1; D might be TRBD1 (5 bases). CDR3 size: 13 residues. In germline, CDR1 is KGHSH, CDR2 LQKENI. V was shortened by 3 bases and J by 1 base, with 6 bases between the two germline ends. CDR3 sequence: CASSPTENTEAFF. CDR3 nucleotides: TGTGCCAGCTCACCGACAGAGAACACTGAAGCTTTCTTT. Complete variable domain (other parts from reference TRBV18 and TRBJ1-1): NAGVMQNPRHLVRRRGQEARLRCSPMKGHSHVYWYRQLPEEGLKFMVYLQKENIIDESGMPKERFSAEFPKEGPSILRIQQVVRGDSAAYFCASSPTENTEAFFGQGTRLTVV.

This chain uses TRBV5-6 with TRBJ2-3; 12 bases agree with TRBD2. This CDR3 spans 14 amino acids. Germline V CDR1 and CDR2: SGHDT, YYEEEE. The junction had 2 bases not matched to a gene; V was cut back by 3 bases and J by 6 bases. The CDR3 DNA is TGTGCCAGCAGCTCCGGACTAGCGGGGGATACGCAGTATTTT. Protein sequence: CASSSGLAGDTQYF.

This clone appeared once. The V gene is TRBV5-1, the J gene TRBJ1-5; D is perhaps TRBD1 (5 bases). The length of the CDR3 is 15 residues. The V end lost 0 bases, the J end lost 5 bases, and 12 bases lay between the germline ends. Germline V gene data show CDR1 as SGHRS and CDR2 as YFSETQ. CDR3 loop: CASSLDGARDQPQHF. The CDR3 nucleotides are TGCGCCAGCAGCTTGGATGGGGCTCGCGATCAGCCCCAGCATTTT. The entire variable domain, with the rest obtained from reference TRBV5-1 and TRBJ1-5, is as follows: KAGVTQTPRYLIKTRGQQVTLSCSPISGHRSVSWYQQTPGQGLQFLFEYFSETQRNKGNFPGRFSGRQFSNSRSEMNVSTLELGDSALYLCASSLDGARDQPQHFGDGTRLSIL.

As DNA, the CDR3 is TGCGCCAGCAGCTTGGGTGGGACAGGGCAAGAGACCCAGTACTTC. Protein product: CASSLGGTGQETQYF. V gene TRBV5-1 combines with J gene TRBJ2-5, with 9 bases that match TRBD1. With 0 bases clipped from V and 2 bases from J, the junction kept 2 bases outside the gene matches. The CDR3 consists of 15 residues. Germline V gene data show CDR1 as SGHRS and CDR2 as YFSETQ.

This chain links TRBV4-3 with TRBJ1-3, with 7 bases that match TRBD1. The CDR3 has 17 amino acids. J lost 3 bases, V lost 3 bases, and 11 bases had no gene match. Per germline, CDR1 LGHNA and CDR2 YSLEER. CDR3 in DNA: TGCGCCAGCAGCCAGTACCGGACAGGTACCTTTGGAAACACCATATATTTT. As protein: CASSQYRTGTFGNTIYF.

The J gene is TRBJ1-2, the V gene TRBV29-1, with TRBD1 matching 7 bases. V shed 7 bases, J shed 4 bases, and the junction held 3 bases outside the gene matches. Germline-derived CDR1 and CDR2 are SQVTM and ANQGSEA. This CDR3 comprises 11 residues. CDR3 in amino acids: CSGRDSYGYTF. The CDR3 DNA is TGCAGCGGCCGGGACAGCTATGGCTACACCTTC.

The rearrangement links TRBV6-5 to TRBJ1-5; possible D gene TRBD1, 6 bases. The germline gives CDR1 MNHEY, CDR2 SVGAGI. The CDR3 is 14 amino acids. The ends were cut back, 0 bases at V and 6 bases at J, with 9 bases in the middle. In DNA, the CDR3 is TGTGCCAGCAGTTACTCAACAGGGTTTCAGCCCCAGCATTTT. It translates to CASSYSTGFQPQHF.

The chain employs TRBV2 and TRBJ1-1, with D possibly TRBD1 on 6 matching bases. Trimming took 3 bases from V and 6 from J, leaving 8 bases between them. Germline CDR1 SNHLY, CDR2 FYNNEI. The CDR3 sequence is 12 residues long. This CDR3 reads CASSEDRPEAFF. The CDR3 coding sequence is TGTGCCAGCAGTGAGGACAGACCTGAAGCTTTCTTT.

The rearrangement joins TRBV5-4 to TRBJ1-1; maybe TRBD1 (6 bases). CDR1 is SGHNT and CDR2 is YYREEE in the germline V gene (reference sequence). The V end lost 0 bases, the J end lost 3 bases, and 9 bases lay between the germline ends. CDR3 length: 14 amino acids. This CDR3 reads CASSLAQGHTEAFF. CDR3 coding DNA: TGTGCCAGCAGCTTGGCACAGGGACACACTGAAGCTTTCTTT.

The V call is TRBV27, the J call TRBJ2-5; TRBD1 aligns across 8 bases. Germline lookup yields CDR1 MNHEY and CDR2 SMNVEV (reference sequence). The CDR3 has 13 residues. V shed 5 bases and J 5 bases; nucleotides not matched to a gene: 4. The CDR3 reads CASSEWTGETQYF. The CDR3 DNA reads TGTGCCAGCAGTGAATGGACAGGGGAGACCCAGTACTTC.

The chain uses TRBV19 and TRBJ1-1; TRBD1 agrees at 7 bases. The germline CDR1 and CDR2 sequences are LNHDA and SQIVND (reference sequence). V lost 7 bases and J lost 8; bases outside the gene matches: 7. The CDR3 is 12 amino acids. The CDR3 DNA reads as TGTGCCAGTACGCTACAGGGGTCCGAAGCTTTCTTT. Its translation is CASTLQGSEAFF.

This clone was counted a single time. This rearrangement joins TRBV11-2 to TRBJ1-1, with 10 bases identical to TRBD1. J was trimmed by 4 bases and V by 7 bases; bases with no gene match: 6. The CDR3 covers 14 residues. From germline, CDR1 is SGHAT and CDR2 FQNNGV. The CDR3 DNA is TGTGCCAGCACCCGCCGGGACAGGGGCACTGAAGCTTTCTTT. It yields the protein CASTRRDRGTEAFF. The variable domain in full, completed from reference TRBV11-2 and TRBJ1-1, reads EAGVAQSPRYKIIEKRQSVAFWCNPISGHATLYWYQQILGQGPKLLIQFQNNGVVDDSQLPKDRFSAERLKGVDSTLKIQPAKLEDSAVYLCASTRRDRGTEAFFGQGTRLTVV.

The rearrangement joins TRBV28 to TRBJ1-3; no definite D call. CDR1 and CDR2 from the germline V gene are MDHEN and SYDVKM. CDR3 length: 15 residues. Trimming removed 6 bases from V and 0 bases from J, with 12 bases in between. The CDR3 here is CASSPDSYSGNTIYF. The DNA for the CDR3 is TGTGCCAGCAGCCCAGACTCTTACTCTGGAAACACCATATATTTT.

The J gene is TRBJ2-2, the V gene TRBV4-1, with D possibly TRBD2 on 6 matching bases. Trimming took off 1 base at V and 5 bases at J, with 14 bases between the two ends. The CDR3 has 16 amino acids. Germline V gene lookup returns CDR1 MGHRA and CDR2 YSYEKL. The CDR3 region has the DNA TGCGCCAGCAGCCAAGTCGTGGGGGGTGCGACCGGGGAGCTGTTTTTT. Translation gives CASSQVVGGATGELFF.

The gene calls are TRBV10-3 and TRBJ1-5; D remains ambiguous. Germline lookup yields CDR1 ENHRY and CDR2 SYGVKD. CDR3 length equals 14 residues. The V and J ends lost 2 bases and 4 bases respectively, with 9 bases between them. CDR3 residues: CAISEKGDNQPQHF. CDR3 DNA: TGTGCCATCAGTGAGAAGGGAGATAATCAGCCCCAGCATTTT.

The chain employs TRBV27 and TRBJ2-7; TRBD2 aligns across 9 bases. Germline-derived CDR1 and CDR2 are MNHEY and SMNVEV (reference sequence). This CDR3 is built from 17 residues. J lost 1 base, V lost 5 bases, and 12 bases had no gene match. Here the CDR3 DNA reads TGTGCCAGCAGTAGAGGGCAAAGCGGGGGGACATCCTACGAGCAGTACTTC. As protein: CASSRGQSGGTSYEQYF.

The chain recombines TRBV10-2 with TRBJ1-4; the D is unclear. Germline V CDR1 and CDR2: WSHSY, SAAADI. Between the trimmed V and J ends, which lost 8 bases and 5 bases, there was a span of 12 bases. The CDR3 runs to 13 residues. This CDR3 is CASLGVGNEKLFF. CDR3 nucleotide sequence: TGCGCCAGCCTCGGGGTAGGGAATGAAAAACTGTTTTTT.

This clone is a singleton in its sample. Other DNA sequences of this sample code for an identical CDR3. The rearrangement uses TRBV11-2 and TRBJ1-2; unclear D gene. Trimming cost V 1 base and J 4 bases, with 7 bases left between them. The CDR3 contains 13 residues. The germline CDR1 and CDR2 sequences are SGHAT and FQNNGV. Here the CDR3 reads CASSLVGSYGYTF. CDR3 bases: TGTGCCAGCAGCTTAGTTGGGAGCTATGGCTACACCTTC.

V is TRBV6-6 and J is TRBJ2-7; no clear D. CDR3 size: 14 residues. V was shortened by 0 bases and J by 1 base, with 7 bases between the two germline ends. CDR1 is MNHNY and CDR2 is SVGAGI in the germline V gene (reference sequence). The DNA for the CDR3 is TGTGCCAGCAGTTACTCGATAGCATCCTACGAGCAGTACTTC. It specifies CASSYSIASYEQYF.

The gene calls are TRBV2 and TRBJ2-1, with 7 bases identical to TRBD1. The CDR3 sequence is 15 residues long. Per germline, CDR1 SNHLY and CDR2 FYNNEI. J was trimmed by 4 bases and V by 7 bases; bases with no gene match: 10. The DNA of the CDR3 is TGTGCCAGCACTAGGACAGGTTCGCCGTACAATGAGCAGTTCTTC. As protein: CASTRTGSPYNEQFF.

V usage is TRBV12-3 or TRBV12-4 and J usage is TRBJ1-3; 7 bases are a match to TRBD1. The J segment lost 8 bases and the V segment lost 5 bases, leaving 6 bases of the junction unmatched. The CDR3 has 13 amino acids. The CDR3 nucleotides are TGTGCCAGCAGTATCGACAGGGTGGACACCATATATTTT. This encodes CASSIDRVDTIYF.

This clone was seen a single time. The CDR3 protein is CASSPGGGANEQFF. CDR3 coding DNA: TGTGCCAGCAGCCCCGGCGGCGGGGCCAATGAGCAGTTCTTC. This chain connects TRBV7-2 to TRBJ2-1; D possibly corresponds to TRBD2 (6 bases). CDR1 is SGHTA and CDR2 is FQGNSA in the germline V gene. The CDR3 covers 14 residues. The V gene lost 5 bases and the J gene lost 6 bases, with 14 bases spanning the gap. Drawing the rest from reference TRBV7-2 and TRBJ2-1, the complete variable domain is GAGVSQSPSNKVTEKGKDVELRCDPISGHTALYWYRQSLGQGLEFLIYFQGNSAPDKSGLPSDRFSAERTGGSVSTLTIQRTQQEDSAVYLCASSPGGGANEQFFGPGTRLTVL.

The chain combines TRBV6-5 with TRBJ1-6, with 10 positions matching TRBD1. V was pared by 5 bases and J by 10 bases, with 8 bases of the junction left unmatched. This CDR3 is built from 15 residues. In germline, CDR1 is MNHEY, CDR2 SVGAGI. CDR3 region: CASSRRDRGSSPLHF. The DNA of the CDR3 is TGTGCCAGCAGTCGCCGGGACAGGGGTTCCTCACCCCTCCACTTT.